The text below deals with one T cell receptor (beta chain). This entry is derived from a study of blood T cell repertoires in COVID-19. Study in general: T cells, B-cell-depleted T cells, or PBMCs provided the cDNA or gDNA that served as material.

The protocol was immunoSEQ multiplex PCR, while the TCRdb copy is restricted to in-frame clones and leaves out a portion. This sample has 150,000 to 200,000 clones, with more than 70% found just once. Germline values: CDR1 SGHTA, CDR2 FQGNSA. V lost 5 bases, J lost 4 bases, and 10 bases stayed unmatched. The length of the CDR3 is 15 residues. This rearrangement joins TRBV7-2 to TRBJ1-2, with TRBD1 matching over 7 bases. The sequencing sample was made of peripheral blood. This receptor was taken from a woman older than 75 with active or convalescent COVID-19. CDR3 nucleotide sequence: TGTGCCAGCAGCCCCCTTGTGAGGGGGCTCTATGGCTACACCTTC. Its translation is CASSPLVRGLYGYTF. Together with reference TRBV7-2 and TRBJ1-2, the CDR3 gives the full variable domain: GAGVSQSPSNKVTEKGKDVELRCDPISGHTALYWYRQSLGQGLEFLIYFQGNSAPDKSGLPSDRFSAERTGGSVSTLTIQRTQQEDSAVYLCASSPLVRGLYGYTFGSGTRLTVV.